This is a list of T cell receptor beta chains from one sample in a study of CD8 T cells in Susac syndrome. TCRdb re-analysed the immunoSEQ multiplex PCR reads in MiXCR, keeping a single row per CDR3 protein. The sample carries about 140,000 distinct CDR3 sequences, 85% to 95% recorded once. The sequencing input was CD4+ T cells from PBMCs. The receptors come from a human donor with multiple sclerosis. The CDR3 runs from the conserved cysteine through the conserved F or W. A D gene is named only where the DNA matches it firmly. Clone size is given for some rows only: seen once, a few or many times, or a class if the clone is expanded.

CDR3aa	CDR3nt	j_gene	abundance	d_gene	v_gene
CSVENGRGGGETQYF	TGCAGCGTTGAAAATGGACGAGGGGGCGGGGAGACCCAGTACTTC	TRBJ2-5	-	TRBD1	TRBV29-1
CASSFLGTPPYNEQFF	TGTGCCAGCAGCTTTTTGGGGACCCCTCCCTACAATGAGCAGTTCTTC	TRBJ2-1	-	-	TRBV7-9
CASRVAKTGELFF	TGTGCCAGCCGGGTCGCAAAAACCGGGGAGCTGTTTTTT	TRBJ2-2	-	-	TRBV25-1
CASNRDGLAYEQYF	TGTGCCAGCAACCGAGACGGGCTTGCCTACGAGCAGTACTTC	TRBJ2-7	-	-	TRBV6-5
CASSQNASQPQHF	TGCGCCAGCAGTCAAAATGCAAGTCAGCCCCAGCATTTT	TRBJ1-5	-	-	TRBV23-1
CASSYSRGSSYEQYF	TGTGCCAGCAGTTACTCGAGAGGGAGCTCCTACGAGCAGTACTTC	TRBJ2-7	-	-	TRBV6-5
CASSRTGGRNEQFF	TGTGCCAGCAGTCGCACAGGGGGGCGCAATGAGCAGTTCTTC	TRBJ2-1	-	TRBD1	TRBV6-4
CASRRGLNTGELFF	TGTGCCAGCAGAAGAGGACTCAACACCGGGGAGCTGTTTTTT	TRBJ2-2	once	-	TRBV12-3/TRBV12-4
CASSGLAGVDTQYF	TGTGCCAGCAGTGGACTAGCGGGAGTTGATACGCAGTATTTT	TRBJ2-3	-	TRBD2	TRBV7-2
CASRSGTGQNIQYF	TGTGCCAGCAGGTCCGGGACAGGACAAAACATTCAGTACTTC	TRBJ2-4	-	TRBD1	TRBV28
CSAMRQGPYEQYF	TGCAGTGCTATGAGACAGGGTCCCTACGAGCAGTACTTC	TRBJ2-7	once	TRBD1	TRBV20-1
CASSYPGFEQFF	TGTGCCAGCAGCTACCCAGGTTTTGAGCAGTTCTTC	TRBJ2-1	-	-	TRBV11-2
CSARSGTEQFF	TGCAGTGCTAGATCGGGAACTGAGCAGTTCTTC	TRBJ2-1	-	-	TRBV20-1
CASRPGLTYNEQFF	TGTGCCAGCAGACCGGGACTGACCTACAATGAGCAGTTCTTC	TRBJ2-1	-	-	TRBV6-5
CASSVELAGGPDTQYF	TGTGCCAGCAGCGTAGAACTAGCGGGAGGGCCAGATACGCAGTATTTT	TRBJ2-3	-	TRBD2	TRBV9
CASSSGVAKNIQYF	TGTGCCAGCAGCTCAGGGGTAGCCAAAAACATTCAGTACTTC	TRBJ2-4	-	-	TRBV7-9
CSARSETGIQSYEQYF	TGCAGTGCTAGATCAGAGACAGGGATTCAGTCCTACGAGCAGTACTTC	TRBJ2-7	-	TRBD1	TRBV20-1
CASSLRGRTEAFF	TGTGCCAGCAGTCTAAGGGGCCGCACTGAAGCTTTCTTT	TRBJ1-1	-	-	TRBV28
CSARDPGGQQETQYF	TGCAGTGCTAGAGATCCGGGGGGGCAACAAGAGACCCAGTACTTC	TRBJ2-5	-	TRBD2	TRBV20-1
CSARDWRQGDQPQHF	TGCAGTGCTAGAGATTGGCGACAGGGGGACCAGCCCCAGCATTTT	TRBJ1-5	-	TRBD1	TRBV20-1
CASSEVGDTQYF	TGTGCCAGCAGTGAAGTGGGGGATACGCAGTATTTT	TRBJ2-3	-	-	TRBV2
CASSLTGGLTLGYTF	TGCGCCAGCAGCTTGACGGGGGGCCTTACCCTTGGCTACACCTTC	TRBJ1-2	-	-	TRBV5-1
CASSRTIRSKNTEAFF	TGTGCCAGTAGCCGAACAATCAGGAGTAAGAACACTGAAGCTTTCTTT	TRBJ1-1	-	-	TRBV19
CAWRGTGPYEQYF	TGTGCCTGGAGAGGAACCGGGCCGTACGAGCAGTACTTC	TRBJ2-7	-	-	TRBV30
CASSQPGLAGTFETQYF	TGTGCCAGCAGTCAACCGGGACTAGCGGGGACCTTCGAGACCCAGTACTTC	TRBJ2-5	once	TRBD2	TRBV12-3/TRBV12-4
CASEPSVGRVGEQFF	TGTGCCAGTGAACCGTCTGTCGGGAGGGTCGGTGAGCAGTTCTTC	TRBJ2-1	-	TRBD2	TRBV9
CASSWGSSGNTIYF	TGTGCCAGCAGTTGGGGGTCCTCTGGAAACACCATATATTTT	TRBJ1-3	once	-	TRBV6-1
CASRTSGGADTQYF	TGTGCCAGCAGGACTAGCGGGGGGGCGGATACGCAGTATTTT	TRBJ2-3	-	TRBD2	TRBV25-1
CSVGQSTYEQYF	TGCAGCGTTGGACAGAGCACCTACGAGCAGTACTTC	TRBJ2-7	-	-	TRBV29-1
CSARLVVRGEQFF	TGCAGTGCTAGGCTCGTAGTGAGAGGTGAGCAGTTCTTC	TRBJ2-1	-	-	TRBV20-1
CASSHDRGGNQPQHF	TGTGCCAGCAGTCACGACAGGGGGGGCAATCAGCCCCAGCATTTT	TRBJ1-5	-	TRBD1	TRBV12-3/TRBV12-4
CASSATSSNEQYF	TGTGCCAGCAGCGCTACTAGTTCCAACGAGCAGTACTTC	TRBJ2-7	once	-	TRBV7-9
CSASGLAGVETQYF	TGCAGTGCCTCCGGACTAGCGGGGGTTGAGACCCAGTACTTC	TRBJ2-5	-	TRBD2	TRBV20-1
CASSLLDEAFF	TGTGCCAGCAGTTTATTGGATGAAGCTTTCTTT	TRBJ1-1	-	-	TRBV12-3/TRBV12-4
CASSRLKGDTQYF	TGTGCCAGCAGCCGTCTAAAGGGGGATACGCAGTATTTT	TRBJ2-3	once	-	TRBV16
CASSQLGGSYEQYF	TGTGCCAGCAGCCAACTGGGGGGGTCCTACGAGCAGTACTTC	TRBJ2-7	-	TRBD2	TRBV16
CASSLIWTERASYEQYF	TGTGCCAGCAGCTTAATCTGGACCGAAAGGGCTAGCTACGAGCAGTACTTC	TRBJ2-7	-	-	TRBV7-8
CASSLKRNTGELFF	TGTGCCAGCAGCTTAAAACGGAACACCGGGGAGCTGTTTTTT	TRBJ2-2	-	-	TRBV7-3
CATGGRKNTGELFF	TGTGCCACAGGGGGACGGAAGAACACCGGGGAGCTGTTTTTT	TRBJ2-2	-	TRBD1	TRBV2
CATSRGTGVGLNEQFF	TGTGCCACCAGCAGAGGGACAGGGGTTGGTCTCAATGAGCAGTTCTTC	TRBJ2-1	once	TRBD1	TRBV15
CSARSPSTGELFF	TGCAGTGCTAGGTCGCCTTCCACCGGGGAGCTGTTTTTT	TRBJ2-2	-	-	TRBV20-1
CATSEPRGTEQFF	TGTGCCACCAGTGAGCCGCGGGGTACGGAGCAGTTCTTC	TRBJ2-1	-	-	TRBV24-1
CAISEITGDYGYTF	TGTGCCATCAGTGAGATCACAGGGGATTATGGCTACACCTTC	TRBJ1-2	-	TRBD1	TRBV10-3
CASSSDRGRRGNLRAYNEQFF	TGCGCCAGCAGCTCTGACAGGGGGCGCCGGGGGAATCTGCGGGCCTACAATGAGCAGTTCTTC	TRBJ2-1	once	TRBD1	TRBV5-1
CASSQLVAGETQYF	TGTGCCAGCAGCCAATTGGTAGCGGGGGAGACCCAGTACTTC	TRBJ2-5	-	TRBD2	TRBV14
CASSNTGLQNTEAFF	TGTGCCAGCAGCAACACAGGGCTTCAGAACACTGAAGCTTTCTTT	TRBJ1-1	-	-	TRBV9
CASSQVGVDSYEQYF	TGTGCCAGCAGCCAAGTGGGTGTCGATTCCTACGAGCAGTACTTC	TRBJ2-7	-	-	TRBV3-1
CASSFVGTSGGRRNIQYF	TGTGCCAGCAGCTTCGTCGGGACTAGCGGGGGGCGCCGAAACATTCAGTACTTC	TRBJ2-4	-	TRBD2	TRBV11-2
CASSSQQGTEAFF	TGTGCCAGCAGCTCGCAACAGGGAACTGAAGCTTTCTTT	TRBJ1-1	once	-	TRBV7-2
CSAYENTDTQYF	TGCAGTGCTTATGAGAACACAGATACGCAGTATTTT	TRBJ2-3	-	-	TRBV20-1
CASSGFVGGRANTGELFF	TGTGCCAGTAGTGGCTTCGTAGGGGGAAGGGCGAACACCGGGGAGCTGTTTTTT	TRBJ2-2	-	-	TRBV19
CASSLFPLAVYNEQFF	TGTGCCAGCAGTTTATTTCCTCTAGCGGTCTACAATGAGCAGTTCTTC	TRBJ2-1	-	TRBD2	TRBV27
CASSSVIAYNEQFF	TGCGCCAGCAGCTCCGTAATAGCCTACAATGAGCAGTTCTTC	TRBJ2-1	-	-	TRBV5-1
CAWRALSYEQYF	TGTGCCTGGCGGGCCTTATCCTACGAGCAGTACTTC	TRBJ2-7	-	-	TRBV30
CSARIGGRAETQYF	TGCAGTGCTAGGATAGGGGGTCGGGCAGAGACCCAGTACTTC	TRBJ2-5	-	-	TRBV20-1
CASSTYALASQETQYF	TGTGCCAGTAGTACTTACGCTTTGGCCAGCCAAGAGACCCAGTACTTC	TRBJ2-5	-	-	TRBV19
CASSHKRTGRTDTQYF	TGTGCCAGCAGCCACAAGAGGACAGGGCGCACAGATACGCAGTATTTT	TRBJ2-3	-	TRBD1	TRBV12-3/TRBV12-4
CSARVLAFTYNEQFF	TGCAGTGCTAGAGTACTAGCTTTCACTTACAATGAGCAGTTCTTC	TRBJ2-1	-	-	TRBV20-1
CASSLRGLGGDTQYF	TGCGCCAGCAGCTTACGGGGGCTAGGTGGAGATACGCAGTATTTT	TRBJ2-3	-	-	TRBV5-1